This paragraph reports one T cell receptor beta chain. V lost 3 bases, J lost 1 base, and 10 bases lay in between. This CDR3 has 15 residues. The V gene's germline CDR1 is KGHSH and CDR2 LQKENI. This entry comes from a study of OX40 agonist ivuxolimab in advanced cancers. The wider study: The treatment was a fully human IgG2 OX40 agonist, ivuxolimab.

The method was immunoSEQ multiplex PCR; TCRdb's version includes in-frame clones alone and lacks a portion of them. The table includes about 76,000 clones, over 70% detected once. This sample comprised CD4+ or CD8+ T cells sorted from blood, obtained in a trial of the OX40 agonist ivuxolimab. The sequence derives from an adult with an advanced solid tumor such as melanoma, head and neck, liver or kidney cancer. V usage is TRBV18 and J usage is TRBJ1-5; D not certain. CDR3 DNA: TGTGCCAGCTCACCGCGAAAGGCGAGCAATCAGCCCCAGCATTTT. This sequence encodes CASSPRKASNQPQHF.